These 14 T cell receptor beta chains originate from one sample sequenced in a study of neoadjuvant anti-PD-1 for oral cavity cancer. The assay was immunoSEQ multiplex PCR, and TCRdb's table has in-frame clones only and misses some. Of approximately 10,000 clones listed, around three fifths are singletons. Time point denoted: after neoadjuvant nivolumab, at surgical resection. The source was tumor tissue, collected after nivolumab (anti-PD-1) treatment. Every receptor here comes from a person aged 35 to 85 with oral cavity squamous cell carcinoma.

V usage is TRBV6-4 and J usage is TRBJ2-3; D is perhaps TRBD1 (5 bases). This CDR3 has 17 residues. V shed 4 bases and J shed 2 bases, with 19 bases lying between them. CDR1 is MRHNA, CDR2 SNTAGT, per germline. The CDR3 reads CASSALPAGLVTDTQYF. CDR3 sequence (DNA): TGTGCCAGCAGTGCCCTCCCCGCAGGGCTAGTCACAGATACGCAGTATTTT.

The chain couples TRBV7-8 to TRBJ2-1; 14 positions match TRBD2. The length of the CDR3 is 15 residues. V lost 6 bases to trimming and J lost 4 bases; unmatched junction nucleotides: 2. Germline V gene lookup returns CDR1 SGHVS and CDR2 FQNEAQ. In DNA form, the CDR3 reads TGTGCCAGCAGGGGACTAGCGGGAGCATACAATGAGCAGTTCTTC. The encoded protein is CASRGLAGAYNEQFF.

The chain combines TRBV7-8 with TRBJ1-3; D may be TRBD1 (5 bases). This CDR3 is built from 18 residues. Trimming stripped 8 bases from V and 2 bases from J, with 25 bases between. The germline V gene encodes CDR1 SGHVS and CDR2 FQNEAQ. For the CDR3, the DNA is TGTGCCAGCTCCGGGAGGGGTCCAACGGTAGGAGCTGGAAACACCATATATTTT. It translates to CASSGRGPTVGAGNTIYF. Full variable domain (rest looked up from reference TRBV7-8 and TRBJ1-3): GAGVSQSPRYKVAKRGQDVALRCDPISGHVSLFWYQQALGQGPEFLTYFQNEAQLDKSGLPSDRFFAERPEGSVSTLKIQRTQQEDSAVYLCASSGRGPTVGAGNTIYFGEGSWLTVV.

The rearrangement uses TRBV27 and TRBJ2-1, with 9 nucleotides matching TRBD2. J lost 0 bases, V lost 3 bases, and 12 bases had no gene match. Germline-derived CDR1 and CDR2 are MNHEY and SMNVEV (reference sequence). CDR3 length: 19 residues. The CDR3 is CASSFSGGGGLSSYNEQFF. The CDR3, as DNA: TGTGCCAGCAGTTTTTCGGGCGGGGGGGGCCTAAGCTCCTACAATGAGCAGTTCTTC.

Written as DNA, the CDR3 is TGTGCCAGCAGCATCGGGGGGGCGAGAACCAAAAACATTCAGTACTTC. The encoded protein is CASSIGGARTKNIQYF. The chain combines TRBV7-2 with TRBJ2-4, with TRBD2 matching 8 bases. CDR1 and CDR2 from the germline V gene are SGHTA and FQGNSA. J gave up 2 bases and V 5 bases, and 8 bases lay outside the gene matches. There are 16 residues in the CDR3.

This chain uses TRBV19 with TRBJ1-5, with D possibly being TRBD1 (5 bases). This CDR3 comprises 12 residues. Germline V CDR1 and CDR2: LNHDA, SQIVND (reference sequence). Trimming stripped 1 base from V and 10 bases from J, with 8 bases between. DNA of the CDR3: TGTGCCAGTAGTATAGTGCAGGGCCCCCAGCATTTT. Protein sequence: CASSIVQGPQHF.

The chain is built from TRBV29-1 and TRBJ2-1; D unclear. With 7 bases removed from V and 9 bases from J, the gap between germline ends came to 16 bases. CDR1 is SQVTM, CDR2 ANQGSEA, per germline. CDR3 length: 12 residues. The CDR3 DNA sequence: TGCAGCGCCAATTTTAGGGCCGCTGAGCAGTTCTTC. This sequence encodes CSANFRAAEQFF.

By share, this clone counts as medium-sized. This chain uses TRBV18 with TRBJ1-5; D is unclear. Germline assignment: CDR1 KGHSH and CDR2 LQKENI. This CDR3 has 15 amino acids. Trimming took off 6 bases at V and 7 bases at J, with 19 bases between the two ends. The CDR3 sequence: CASSPKRESHQPQHF. Here the CDR3 DNA reads TGTGCCAGCTCCCCCAAGAGGGAATCTCACCAGCCCCAGCATTTT.

This clone has just one count. The rearrangement joins TRBV9 to TRBJ2-7; possible D gene TRBD2, 5 bases. The V end lost 0 bases, the J end lost 1 base, and 5 bases lay between the germline ends. Germline CDR1 and CDR2: SGDLS and YYNGEE. The CDR3 spans 13 residues. The CDR3 spells CASSVGLSYEQYF. Written as DNA, the CDR3 is TGTGCCAGCAGCGTAGGACTATCCTACGAGCAGTACTTC.

The CDR3 here is CASSSPGSVTQYF. In DNA, the CDR3 is TGTGCCAGCAGTTCACCGGGGTCGGTGACCCAGTACTTC. The chain is built from TRBV6-6 and TRBJ2-5; a weak D match, TRBD2 (5 bases). The CDR3 totals 13 residues. V gave up 4 bases and J gave up 7 bases, with 13 bases separating them. The germline V gene encodes CDR1 MNHNY and CDR2 SVGAGI (reference sequence).

This clone was observed once. The rearrangement uses TRBV5-1 and TRBJ2-7; TRBD2 agrees at 12 bases. The CDR3 has 19 residues. Germline assignment: CDR1 SGHRS and CDR2 YFSETQ. V trimming: 4 bases; J trimming: 2 bases; junction bases outside the gene matches: 16. The CDR3 region has the DNA TGCGCCAGCAGCATCGAAGCCGGGACTAGCGGGCGCTCCGCCTACGAGCAGTACTTC. Its protein is CASSIEAGTSGRSAYEQYF.

Regarding this clone: The sample contains more than one DNA sequence encoding this CDR3. The chain links TRBV2 to TRBJ1-3; perhaps TRBD1 as D (5 bases). Germline V gives CDR1 SNHLY, CDR2 FYNNEI. The length of the CDR3 is 15 residues. V lost 3 bases, J lost 3 bases, and 12 bases lay in between. The CDR3 sequence: CASSEGRGVGNTIYF. The CDR3 DNA is TGTGCCAGCAGTGAGGGTCGAGGGGTTGGAAACACCATATATTTT.

This rearrangement joins TRBV15 to TRBJ1-5; the D gene is possibly TRBD1 (5 bases). The CDR3 totals 15 residues. Deletions cut 5 bases from V and 2 bases from J, with 13 bases between. The V gene's germline CDR1 is LNHNV and CDR2 YYDKDF (reference sequence). The CDR3 spells CATSHGGAGNQPQHF. DNA for the CDR3: TGTGCCACCAGCCATGGAGGGGCGGGCAATCAGCCCCAGCATTTT.

This chain connects TRBV7-2 to TRBJ2-7, with 11 nucleotides matching TRBD2. Germline V lookup: CDR1 SGHTA, CDR2 FQGNSA. V trimming: 6 bases; J trimming: 4 bases; junction bases outside the gene matches: 11. This CDR3 has 16 amino acids. Here the CDR3 reads CASSSGLAASPYEQYF. CDR3 nucleotide sequence: TGTGCCAGCAGTTCGGGACTAGCGGCTTCCCCGTACGAGCAGTACTTC.